This section outlines one TCR beta chain sequence together with its context. Its specificity is unknown. Isolated RNA was reverse transcribed into cDNA used as the sequencing template. TCRdb keeps only in-frame clones here, not all; method: immunoSEQ multiplex PCR. The sample contains roughly 220,000 clones, 66% of which appear only once. The data derive from a study of CD8+ T cells in alopecia areata. Overall study: Among treated patients, oral tofacitinib was administered at 5 to 10 mg twice daily.

Regarding the study as a whole: Possibly because of HLA-related factors, TCR sharing was less clear across patients than in mice. Clonality in lesional scalp, especially alopecia totalis/universalis, exceeded that of normal scalp.

As to treatment: oral pan-JAK inhibitor, 5-10 mg twice daily. Researchers took lesional scalp punch biopsies and peripheral blood from people who were alopecia areata patients. This clonotype was obtained from a human donor with alopecia areata. The sequencing used CD4+ T cells sorted from blood, collected between weeks 43 and 45, from a patient treated with tofacitinib.

CDR3 coding DNA: TGTGCCAGCAGCTTGCGGGGCACTGAAGCTTTCTTT. Its protein is CASSLRGTEAFF. The chain couples TRBV5-4 to TRBJ1-1; D gene unclear. Germline assignment: CDR1 SGHNT and CDR2 YYREEE (reference sequence). The ends were cut back, 1 base at V and 4 bases at J, with 5 bases in the middle. The CDR3 has 12 residues.